The clone carrying this TCR beta chain was seen a handful of times. The record originates from a study of blood T cells in healthy people across ages. Next came a second PCR, run for about 6 to 11 cycles, which used a sample-barcoded 5' primer along with a J-beta primer mix. Every molecule of cDNA carried a tag from a template-switch adaptor with 12 random nucleotides. From the 5' RACE reads, TCRdb called clonotypes with MiXCR, one entry per CDR3 protein. The table includes approximately 1,000,000 distinct CDR3 sequences, around two fifths detected once. The CDR3 spans 18 residues. CDR1 LGHNA and CDR2 YNFKEQ come from the germline V gene.

The V and J genes are TRBV4-2 and TRBJ2-1; 9 positions agree with TRBD2. The last part of the DNA fits TRBJ2-7 better; the J call may be wrong. The source is a young man in good health. Sequencing input: blood. DNA of the CDR3: TGTGCCAGCAGCCAAGGAAACCGACTAGCGGACTACTACAATGAGCAGTACTTC. Protein sequence: CASSQGNRLADYYNEQYF.